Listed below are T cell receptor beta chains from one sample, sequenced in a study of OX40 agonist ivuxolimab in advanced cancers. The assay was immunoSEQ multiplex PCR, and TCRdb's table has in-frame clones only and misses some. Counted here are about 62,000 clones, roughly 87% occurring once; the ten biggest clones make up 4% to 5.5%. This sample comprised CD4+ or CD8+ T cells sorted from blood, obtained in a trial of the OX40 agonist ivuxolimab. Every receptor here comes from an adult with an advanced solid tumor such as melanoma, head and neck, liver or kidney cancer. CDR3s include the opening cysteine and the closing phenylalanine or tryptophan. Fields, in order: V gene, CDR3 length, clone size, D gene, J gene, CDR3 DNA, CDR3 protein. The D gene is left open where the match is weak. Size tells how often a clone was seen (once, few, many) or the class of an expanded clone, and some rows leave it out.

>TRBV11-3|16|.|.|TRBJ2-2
TGTGCCAGCAGCCGCCCCAGTGGGGGCTCGATCGGGGAGCTGTTTTTT
CASSRPSGGSIGELFF
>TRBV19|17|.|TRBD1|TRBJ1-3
TGTGCCGGGCACGGAGGGACAGGGTCCTACTCTGGAAACACCATATATTTT
CAGHGGTGSYSGNTIYF
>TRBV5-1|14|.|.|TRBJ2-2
TGCGCCAGCACCCTGTCGAGGAACACCGGGGAGCTGTTTTTT
CASTLSRNTGELFF
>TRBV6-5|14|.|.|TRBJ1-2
TGTGCCAGCAGTGCGACGAAGGCGTTCTATGGCTACACCTTC
CASSATKAFYGYTF
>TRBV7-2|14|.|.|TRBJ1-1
TGTGCCAGCAGCTTCGGGGGAACGAACACTGAAGCTTTCTTT
CASSFGGTNTEAFF
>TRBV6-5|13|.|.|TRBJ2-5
TGTGCCAGCAGGGGCAGCGGAGAAGAGACCCAGTACTTC
CASRGSGEETQYF
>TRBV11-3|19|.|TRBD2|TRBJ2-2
TGTGCCAGCAGCTTAGATCGAGCTAGCGGGAGAGTGAACACCGGGGAGCTGTTTTTT
CASSLDRASGRVNTGELFF
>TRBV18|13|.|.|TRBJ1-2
TGTGCCAGCTCCCCAGACACTAACTATGGCTACACCTTC
CASSPDTNYGYTF
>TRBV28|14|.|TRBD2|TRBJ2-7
TGTGCCAGCAGGCTAGCGGGGGGTGCCTACGAGCAGTACTTC
CASRLAGGAYEQYF
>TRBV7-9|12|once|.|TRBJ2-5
TGTGCCAGCAGCCTACTTCAAGAGACCCAGTACTTC
CASSLLQETQYF
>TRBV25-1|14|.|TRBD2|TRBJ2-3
TGTGCCAGCAGGTCAGCGGGGGGATCAGATACGCAGTATTTT
CASRSAGGSDTQYF
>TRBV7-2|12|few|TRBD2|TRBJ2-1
TGTGCCAGCACCTTAGCGGGCAATGAGCAGTTCTTC
CASTLAGNEQFF
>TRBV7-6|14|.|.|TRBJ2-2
TGTGCCAGCAGCTTAGCGCGTGGGGCCGGGGAGCTGTTTTTT
CASSLARGAGELFF
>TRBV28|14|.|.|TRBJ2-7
TGTGCCAGCAGTTTACAATACCTAGGAAACGAGCAGTACTTC
CASSLQYLGNEQYF
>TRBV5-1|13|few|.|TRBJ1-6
TGCGCCAGCAGCTTGGCAGAGAATTCACCCCTCCACTTT
CASSLAENSPLHF
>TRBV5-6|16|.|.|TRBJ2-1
TGTGCCAGCAGCTACACAGGCGGGTTCTCCTACAATGAGCAGTTCTTC
CASSYTGGFSYNEQFF
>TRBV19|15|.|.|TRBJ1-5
TGTGCCAGTACCCAGGCAACTAACTTCCATCAGCCCCAGCATTTT
CASTQATNFHQPQHF
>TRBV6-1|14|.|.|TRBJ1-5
TGTGCCAGCAGTGAACGACAGGGCAATCAGCCCCAGCATTTT
CASSERQGNQPQHF
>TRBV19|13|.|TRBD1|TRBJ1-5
TGTGCCAGTAGTATGGACAGGGATCAGCCCCAGCATTTT
CASSMDRDQPQHF
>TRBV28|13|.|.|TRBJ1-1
TGTGCCAGCAGTTTTCCTGGGAACACTGAAGCTTTCTTT
CASSFPGNTEAFF
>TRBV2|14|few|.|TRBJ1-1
TGTGCCAGCAGACCAAGGGGTGGGAACACTGAAGCTTTCTTT
CASRPRGGNTEAFF
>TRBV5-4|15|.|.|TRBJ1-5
TGTGCCAGCAGCTTGGGAGCGGTAAGCAATCAGCCCCAGCATTTT
CASSLGAVSNQPQHF
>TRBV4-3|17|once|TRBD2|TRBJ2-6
TGCGCCAGCAGTAGGGCTAGCGGGTTGGGTGGGGCCAACGTCCTGACTTTC
CASSRASGLGGANVLTF
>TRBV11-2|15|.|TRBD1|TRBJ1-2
TGTGCCAGCACCTATCTTAGGGGGCTTGACTATGGCTACACCTTC
CASTYLRGLDYGYTF
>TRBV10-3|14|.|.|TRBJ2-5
TGTGCCATCAGTGAGTCAGTGGGCAAAGAGACCCAGTACTTC
CAISESVGKETQYF
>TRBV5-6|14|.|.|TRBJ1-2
TGTGCCAGCAGCTTTTCAGCAGGAAACTATGGCTACACCTTC
CASSFSAGNYGYTF
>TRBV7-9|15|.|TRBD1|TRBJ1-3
TGTGCCAGCAGCCCGGGACAGGGAACTGGAAACACCATATATTTT
CASSPGQGTGNTIYF
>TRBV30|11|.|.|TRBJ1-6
TGTGCCTGGAGTGGTGGAGGGGTCTCTCACTTT
CAWSGGGVSHF
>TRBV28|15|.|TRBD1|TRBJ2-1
TGTGCCTGTAAGTCACCCGGGACAGGGGAAGATGAGCAGTTCTTC
CACKSPGTGEDEQFF
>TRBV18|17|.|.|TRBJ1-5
TGTGCCAGCTCATCGACCGGGACAATGGGGAGCAATCAGCCCCAGCATTTT
CASSSTGTMGSNQPQHF
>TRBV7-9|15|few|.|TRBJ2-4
TGTGCCAGCAGCCAGGACCGGGACACTGAAAACATTCAGTACTTC
CASSQDRDTENIQYF
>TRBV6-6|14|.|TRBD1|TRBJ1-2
TGTGCCAGCAGTTACGGCCAGGGGGGGGACGGCTACACCTTC
CASSYGQGGDGYTF
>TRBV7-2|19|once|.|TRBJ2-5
TGTGCCAGCAGCTTAACGGCGCGGCAGCTATACCTTGGGGTAGAGACCCAGTACTTC
CASSLTARQLYLGVETQYF
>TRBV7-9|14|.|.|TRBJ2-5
TGTGCCAGCAGCTTAGGGGGTGGGGGAGAGACCCAGTACTTC
CASSLGGGGETQYF
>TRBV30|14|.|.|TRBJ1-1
TGTGCCTGGAGTGGGGGGGGACAAGGCACTGAAGCTTTCTTT
CAWSGGGQGTEAFF
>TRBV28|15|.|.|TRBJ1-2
TGTGCCAGCAGTTTCCCCAGTAGGTCAGTCTATGGCTACACCTTC
CASSFPSRSVYGYTF
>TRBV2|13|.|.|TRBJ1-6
TGTGCCAGCCAATCTTTCAGGGATTCACCCCTCCACTTT
CASQSFRDSPLHF
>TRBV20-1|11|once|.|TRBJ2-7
TGCAGTGCTCAACCTGGGGCCGAGCAGTACTTC
CSAQPGAEQYF
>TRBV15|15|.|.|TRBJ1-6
TGTGCCACCAGCGGGGGAAACTCCTATAATTCACCCCTCCACTTT
CATSGGNSYNSPLHF
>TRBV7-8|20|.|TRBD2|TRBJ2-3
TGTGCCAGCAGCTACCCTCTGGGTAGCGGGGGCACCACTTCCACAGATACGCAGTATTTT
CASSYPLGSGGTTSTDTQYF
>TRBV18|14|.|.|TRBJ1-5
TGTGCCAGCTCACCACAGGGGAGAGGGCAGCCCCAGCATTTT
CASSPQGRGQPQHF
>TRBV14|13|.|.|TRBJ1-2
TGTGCCAGCAGCAAGATAGCGAGCTATGGCTACACCTTC
CASSKIASYGYTF
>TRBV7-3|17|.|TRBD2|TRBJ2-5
TGTGCCAGCAGTCGACGGGGTAGCGGGCCGTACCAAGAGACCCAGTACTTC
CASSRRGSGPYQETQYF
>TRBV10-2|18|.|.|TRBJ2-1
TGCGCCAGCAGTGAGTCGACTCGGGGAAGGCGGACCTACAATGAGCAGTTCTTC
CASSESTRGRRTYNEQFF
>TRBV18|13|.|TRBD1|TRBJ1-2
TGTGCCAGCTCACCAGACAGGGTGGGTGGCTACACCTTC
CASSPDRVGGYTF
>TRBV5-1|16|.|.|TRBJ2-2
TGCGCCAGCAGCTGGATGGACGCCTCGACCACCGGGGAGCTGTTTTTT
CASSWMDASTTGELFF
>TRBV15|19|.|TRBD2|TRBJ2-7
TGTGCCACCAGCAGAGATCGGGGAGGGATGACCCCGATCTCATACGAGCAGTACTTC
CATSRDRGGMTPISYEQYF
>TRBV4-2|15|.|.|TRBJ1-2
TGTGCCAGCAGCTTGAGGGCAGCCTCTGTCGGGGGCTACACCTTC
CASSLRAASVGGYTF